This TCR beta chain was identified in a study of radiotherapy plus CTLA-4 blockade in lung cancer. This clone was found once. Using immunoSEQ multiplex PCR, the repertoire was profiled, and TCRdb retains in-frame clones only, with some absent. Among some 64,000 clones, 60% to 80% were seen once, and the ten largest hold 15% to 20%. Germline V gives CDR1 MNHEY, CDR2 SVGAGI. V was clipped by 5 bases and J by 7 bases, with 14 bases between them. CDR3 length: 14 amino acids. The sequence came from a human donor with non-small cell lung cancer whose response to radiotherapy plus ipilimumab could not be evaluated. Some clones in this sample may be carry-over from other donors' samples. The chain links TRBV6-5 to TRBJ1-4; D perhaps matches TRBD1 (6 bases). Sequenced material: peripheral blood, taken from a patient treated with radiotherapy plus ipilimumab. Written as DNA, the CDR3 is TGTGCCAGCAGTCGGCAGGGGTTGATTGAAAAACTGTTTTTT. Its protein is CASSRQGLIEKLFF.